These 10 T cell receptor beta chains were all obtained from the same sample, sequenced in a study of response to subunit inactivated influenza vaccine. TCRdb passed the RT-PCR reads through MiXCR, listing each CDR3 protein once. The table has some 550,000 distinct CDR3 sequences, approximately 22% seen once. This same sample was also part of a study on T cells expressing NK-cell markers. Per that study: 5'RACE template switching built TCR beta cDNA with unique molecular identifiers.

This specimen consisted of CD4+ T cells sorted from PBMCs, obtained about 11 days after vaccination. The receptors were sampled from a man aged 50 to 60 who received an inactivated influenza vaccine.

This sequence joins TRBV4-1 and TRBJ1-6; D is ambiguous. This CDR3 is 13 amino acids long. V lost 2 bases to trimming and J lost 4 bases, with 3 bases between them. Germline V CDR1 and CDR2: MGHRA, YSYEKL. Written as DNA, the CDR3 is TGCGCCAGCAGCCAACAGTATAATTCACCCCTCCACTTT. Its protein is CASSQQYNSPLHF.

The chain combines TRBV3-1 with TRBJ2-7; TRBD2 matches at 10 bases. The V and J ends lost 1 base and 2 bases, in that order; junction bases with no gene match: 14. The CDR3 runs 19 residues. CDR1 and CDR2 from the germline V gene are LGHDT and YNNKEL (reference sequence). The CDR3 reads CASSQVGRRSGRAPYEQYF. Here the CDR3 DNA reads TGTGCCAGCAGCCAAGTAGGTCGGAGGAGCGGGAGGGCTCCCTACGAGCAGTACTTC.

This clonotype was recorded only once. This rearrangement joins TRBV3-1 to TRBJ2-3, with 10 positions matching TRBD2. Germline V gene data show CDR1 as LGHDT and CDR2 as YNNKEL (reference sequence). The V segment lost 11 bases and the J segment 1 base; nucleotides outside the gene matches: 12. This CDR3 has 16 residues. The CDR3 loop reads CASKQRGGRGTDTQYF. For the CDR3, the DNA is TGTGCCTCCAAGCAGCGGGGGGGCAGAGGCACAGATACGCAGTATTTT.

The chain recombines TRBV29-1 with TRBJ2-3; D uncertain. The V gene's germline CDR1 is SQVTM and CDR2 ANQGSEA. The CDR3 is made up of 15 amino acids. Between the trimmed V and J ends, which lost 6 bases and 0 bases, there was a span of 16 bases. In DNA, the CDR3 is TGCAGCGTCGGGCCCCAAACCACTAGCACAGATACGCAGTATTTT. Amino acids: CSVGPQTTSTDTQYF.

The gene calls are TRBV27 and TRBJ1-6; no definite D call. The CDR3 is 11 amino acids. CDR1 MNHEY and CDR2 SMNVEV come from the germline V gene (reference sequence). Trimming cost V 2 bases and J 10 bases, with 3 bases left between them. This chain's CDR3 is CASSLPSPLHF. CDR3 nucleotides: TGTGCCAGCAGTTTACCCTCACCCCTCCACTTT.

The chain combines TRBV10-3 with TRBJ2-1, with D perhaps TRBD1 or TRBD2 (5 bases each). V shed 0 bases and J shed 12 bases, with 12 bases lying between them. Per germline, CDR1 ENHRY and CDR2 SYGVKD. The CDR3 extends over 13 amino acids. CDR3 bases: TGTGCCATCAGTGAGTCGGGGGTCTCAGGGCAGTTCTTC. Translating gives CAISESGVSGQFF.

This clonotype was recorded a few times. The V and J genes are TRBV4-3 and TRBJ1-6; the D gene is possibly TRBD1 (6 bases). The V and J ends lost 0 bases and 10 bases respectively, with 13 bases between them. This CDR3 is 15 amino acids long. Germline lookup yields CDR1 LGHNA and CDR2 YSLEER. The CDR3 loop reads CASSQDRGRGSPLHF. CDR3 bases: TGCGCCAGCAGCCAAGATCGGGGGCGGGGATCACCCCTCCACTTT.

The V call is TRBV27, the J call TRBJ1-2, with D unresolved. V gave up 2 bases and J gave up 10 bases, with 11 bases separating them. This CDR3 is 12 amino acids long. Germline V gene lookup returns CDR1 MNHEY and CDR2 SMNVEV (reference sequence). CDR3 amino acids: CASSLLRNPYTF. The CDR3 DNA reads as TGTGCCAGCAGTTTACTACGGAACCCCTACACCTTC.

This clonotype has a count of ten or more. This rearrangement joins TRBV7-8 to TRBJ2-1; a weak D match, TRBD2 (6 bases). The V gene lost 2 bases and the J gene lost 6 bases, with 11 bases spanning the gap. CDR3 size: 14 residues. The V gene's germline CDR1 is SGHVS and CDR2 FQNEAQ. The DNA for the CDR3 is TGTGCCAGCAGCTTACGCGGGATGGGCAATGAGCAGTTCTTC. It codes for CASSLRGMGNEQFF.

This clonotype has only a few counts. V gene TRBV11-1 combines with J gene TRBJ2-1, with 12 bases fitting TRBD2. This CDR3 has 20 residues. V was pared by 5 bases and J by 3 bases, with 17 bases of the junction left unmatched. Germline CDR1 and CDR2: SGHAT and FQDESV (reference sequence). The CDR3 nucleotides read TGTGCCAGCAGCACCATGTGGACTAGCGGGACAAGTAGCCTCTACAATGAGCAGTTCTTC. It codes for CASSTMWTSGTSSLYNEQFF.